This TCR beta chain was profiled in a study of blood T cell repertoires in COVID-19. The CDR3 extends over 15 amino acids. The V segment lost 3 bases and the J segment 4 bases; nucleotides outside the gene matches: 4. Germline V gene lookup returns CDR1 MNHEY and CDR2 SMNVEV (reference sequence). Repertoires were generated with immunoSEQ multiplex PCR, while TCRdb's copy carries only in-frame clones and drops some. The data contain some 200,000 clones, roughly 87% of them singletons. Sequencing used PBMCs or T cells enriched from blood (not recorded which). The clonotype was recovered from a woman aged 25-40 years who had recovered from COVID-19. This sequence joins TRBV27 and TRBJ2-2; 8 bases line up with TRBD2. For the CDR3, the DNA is TGTGCCAGCAGTTTGGGACTAGTGTTCACCGGGGAGCTGTTTTTT. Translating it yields CASSLGLVFTGELFF.